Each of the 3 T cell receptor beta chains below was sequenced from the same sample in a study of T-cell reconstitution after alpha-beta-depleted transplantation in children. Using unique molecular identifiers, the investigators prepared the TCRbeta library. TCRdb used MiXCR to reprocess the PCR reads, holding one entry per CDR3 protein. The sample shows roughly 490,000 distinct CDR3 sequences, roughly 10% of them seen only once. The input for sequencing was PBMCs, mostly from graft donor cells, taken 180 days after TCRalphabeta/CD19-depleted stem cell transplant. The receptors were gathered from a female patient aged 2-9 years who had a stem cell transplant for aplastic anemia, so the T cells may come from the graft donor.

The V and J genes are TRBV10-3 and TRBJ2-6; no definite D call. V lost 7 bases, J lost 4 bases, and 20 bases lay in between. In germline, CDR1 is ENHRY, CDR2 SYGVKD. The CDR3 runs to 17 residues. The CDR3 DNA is TGTGCCATCAATGGCCAGCGTGATACAAGGGGGGCCAACGTCCTGACTTTC. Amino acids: CAINGQRDTRGANVLTF.

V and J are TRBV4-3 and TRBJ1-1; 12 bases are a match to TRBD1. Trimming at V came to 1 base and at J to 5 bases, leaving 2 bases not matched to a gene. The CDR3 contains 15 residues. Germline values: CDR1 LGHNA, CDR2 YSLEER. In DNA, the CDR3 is TGCGCCAGCAGCCAAGGGGACAGGGGGCATACTGAAGCTTTCTTT. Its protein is CASSQGDRGHTEAFF.

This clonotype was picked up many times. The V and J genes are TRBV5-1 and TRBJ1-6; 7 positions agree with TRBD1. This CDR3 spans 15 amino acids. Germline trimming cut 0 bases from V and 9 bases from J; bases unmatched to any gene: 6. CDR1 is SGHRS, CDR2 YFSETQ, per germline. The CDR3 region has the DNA TGCGCCAGCAGCTTGGAGGGGGCTTGGAGTTCACCCCTCCACTTT. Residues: CASSLEGAWSSPLHF. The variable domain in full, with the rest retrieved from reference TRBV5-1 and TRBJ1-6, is KAGVTQTPRYLIKTRGQQVTLSCSPISGHRSVSWYQQTPGQGLQFLFEYFSETQRNKGNFPGRFSGRQFSNSRSEMNVSTLELGDSALYLCASSLEGAWSSPLHFGNGTRLTVT.